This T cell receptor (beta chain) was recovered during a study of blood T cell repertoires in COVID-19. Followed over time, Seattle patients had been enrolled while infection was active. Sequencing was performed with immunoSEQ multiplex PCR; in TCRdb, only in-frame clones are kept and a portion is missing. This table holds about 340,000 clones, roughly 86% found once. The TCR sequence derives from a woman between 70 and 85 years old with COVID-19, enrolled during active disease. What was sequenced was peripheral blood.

CDR3 bases: TGTGCCAGCAGCCCCACCTCGGGACAGACTAACTATGGCTACACCTTC. Its protein product is CASSPTSGQTNYGYTF. The V call is TRBV11-2, the J call TRBJ1-2, with 7 bases that match TRBD1. The CDR3 is 16 amino acids. Germline V gene data show CDR1 as SGHAT and CDR2 as FQNNGV. The trim removed 5 bases at V and 0 bases at J, leaving 9 bases unmatched.